The source of this TCR beta chain is a study of T cell responses to AZD1222 COVID-19 vaccine listed by TCRdb under 2021. Study-wide context: A total of over 230 trial participants underwent TCR sequencing, of whom around 210 had received two doses of AZD1222 and about 25 had received two doses of the MenACWY control vaccine. Trial participants were enrolled by age into 18-55, 56-69 and 70-plus year subgroups, with approximately 150, 28 and 58 TCR-sequenced participants respectively.

This clone was detected only once. No antigen is known for it. No base qualities exist here, and no much larger clone lies one base off it. The CDR3 regions of human TCRbeta chains were analyzed by immunosequencing. As for the authors' bioinformatics: TCRs in the repertoires were matched against a reference library of SARS-CoV-2-specific TCRs that had been generated with the MIRA antigen-specificity platform. Breadth meant the fraction of unique TCRs that were SARS-CoV-2-associated, whereas depth meant the fraction of total T cells that were SARS-CoV-2-associated. Using the MIRA data, each spike-specific TCR was mapped to the spike region that the TCR reacts to and placed in a CD4 or CD8 class. Log10-transformed breadth and depth values were compared by one-way ANOVA with Sidak's multiple comparisons tests. TCRdb stores this immuneACCESS table with in-frame sequences only. Part of the clones is absent; in the studies checked, under half of the shortfall reflects unresolved V genes, and no reason is known for the rest. V, J and clone size reflect that table, while D and trimming were determined from the DNA. For this sample there are roughly 120,000 clones; 85% to 95% appear just once. The biggest ten clones account for 1.6% of the sample.

The paper's findings and limits, for the study overall: The 56-69-year group was small, and its depth increase did not reach significance, likely because of low power. Conclusions about previously exposed vaccinees are limited, since just a handful of AZD1222 recipients were seropositive for SARS-CoV-2 at baseline. Participants were mostly white British and included more females than males, and it was suggested by the authors that clonal diversity may have been underestimated. Reportedly, close to half of the unique spike-specific TCRs recognized epitopes lying outside the regions that are mutated in the B.1.351 and B.1.1.7 variants. Vaccine-associated CD4 TCRs spanned the whole spike protein, with dominant responses in regions 160-218 and 743-854. After two AZD1222 doses, both the breadth and the depth of spike-specific TCRs were significantly higher than at day 0 and than in MenACWY recipients. Because no samples from the day 14 peak response were available, repertoires could be characterized only after the peak T cell response.

This specimen's time point label, per the study, means: about 28 days (+/-7) after the second vaccine dose. AZD1222 recipients with second doses at about 4 weeks or about 12 weeks were pooled, because spike-specific TCR depth and breadth did not differ between schedules. Vaccinee samples came from UK trials COV001 and COV002, including a single-blind randomized controlled phase 2/3 trial of AZD1222 (ChAdOx1 nCoV-19) in healthy adults. For TCRbeta chain sequencing, PBMC samples were collected from trial participants at day 0 and at day 28 after the second dose. The receptor was isolated from an adult who received the AZD1222 COVID-19 vaccine. Sequences were derived from peripheral blood, sampled 28 days after the second AZD1222 dose.

For the CDR3, the sequence is CASSLYANYGYTF. The nucleotide sequence reads as follows: TGCGCCAGCAGCTTGTACGCTAACTATGGCTACACCTTC. In this chain, TRBV5-1 is recombined with TRBJ1-2; the D gene remains uncertain. V is cut by 1 base and J by 0 bases, and the space between the germline ends is 4 bases. CDR3 length: 13 amino acids, cysteine to phenylalanine. Only the CDR3 region is kept as DNA, spanning 39 bases read in frame from base 1. From a lookup of the germline V gene, CDR1 and CDR2 are SGHRS and YFSETQ.